This TCR beta chain was found in a study of control samples from healthy donors and cancer patients. Germline V gene sequence: CDR1 SGHAT, CDR2 FQNNGV. Trimming shortened V by 5 bases and J by 7 bases, and 8 bases separated the two germline ends. This CDR3 contains 11 residues. Sequencing used immunoSEQ multiplex PCR; TCRdb keeps in-frame clones, though not all of them. The sample includes about 130,000 clones, 85% to 95% of them seen just once. This chain links TRBV11-2 with TRBJ2-5; unclear D gene. Sequencing was done on a sample of PBMCs. This receptor was obtained from a man aged 50 to 60 with head and neck cancer. CDR3 nucleotide sequence: TGTGCCAGCAGCCCGAAGGGGACCCAGTACTTC. Translated, it gives CASSPKGTQYF.